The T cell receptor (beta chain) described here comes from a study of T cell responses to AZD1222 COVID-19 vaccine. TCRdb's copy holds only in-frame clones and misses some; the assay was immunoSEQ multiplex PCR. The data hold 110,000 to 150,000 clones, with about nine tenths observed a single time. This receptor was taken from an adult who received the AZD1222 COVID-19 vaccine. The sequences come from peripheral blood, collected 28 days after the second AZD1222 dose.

The CDR3 DNA reads TGCAGCGTTGAAGGACTAGCGGGAGGGCCCTCAGATACGCAGTATTTT. Translated, it gives CSVEGLAGGPSDTQYF. The chain couples TRBV29-1 to TRBJ2-3; 14 positions match TRBD2. The CDR3 length is 16 residues. The germline CDR1 and CDR2 sequences are SQVTM and ANQGSEA. Unmatched junction bases numbered 4, after V lost 1 base and J lost 4 bases.